The clone carrying this T cell receptor (beta chain) turned up a few times. Produced via immunoSEQ multiplex PCR; TCRdb's table is partial and in-frame only. The profile shows 30,000 to 35,000 clones, around 88% of them singletons. V shed 7 bases and J shed 5 bases, with 15 bases lying between them. The CDR3 is 13 residues long. Germline V lookup: CDR1 SEHNR, CDR2 FQNEAQ (reference sequence). The sample is drawn from a study of T cell changes during pregnancy in multiple sclerosis. Here the sequenced sample was CD4+ T cells from peripheral blood mononuclear cells, taken in the first trimester of pregnancy. The rearrangement uses TRBV7-9 and TRBJ2-7; D is perhaps TRBD2 (6 bases). The receptor was derived from a female donor in good health, enrolled as a control in a pregnancy study. In nucleotides, the CDR3 is TGTGCCAGCACCCTGGGGACTCCCAACGAGCAGTACTTC. Translating gives CASTLGTPNEQYF.